A single sample is the source of the 22 T cell receptor beta chains below, sequenced in a study of blood T cell repertoires in COVID-19. Assay used: immunoSEQ multiplex PCR; TCRdb lists only in-frame clones, some missing. The sample shows a few hundred thousand clones, roughly 90% of them seen only once. Sequenced sample: peripheral blood. These receptors were collected from a man aged 35 to 55 with acute or convalescent COVID-19.

V is TRBV7-9 and J is TRBJ1-5, with D uncertain. The CDR3 is 13 amino acids. V was shortened by 0 bases and J by 3 bases, with 3 bases between the two germline ends. Germline lookup yields CDR1 SEHNR and CDR2 FQNEAQ (reference sequence). The CDR3 spells CASSLAFNQPQHF. Here the CDR3 DNA reads TGTGCCAGCAGCTTAGCCTTCAATCAGCCCCAGCATTTT.

The rearrangement links TRBV24-1 to TRBJ2-5; TRBD2 aligns across 9 bases. CDR3 length equals 15 residues. Germline V gene data show CDR1 as KGHDR and CDR2 as SFDVKD. With 3 bases clipped from V and 7 bases from J, the junction kept 8 bases outside the gene matches. The CDR3 spells CATSDASGAPRTQYF. CDR3 bases: TGTGCCACCAGTGATGCTAGCGGGGCTCCCCGGACCCAGTACTTC.

The chain carries TRBV28 and TRBJ2-2; 10 nucleotides line up with TRBD2. This CDR3 is 15 amino acids long. Germline lookup yields CDR1 MDHEN and CDR2 SYDVKM. The J segment lost 6 bases and the V segment lost 1 base, leaving 2 bases of the junction unmatched. The CDR3 DNA reads as TGTGCCAGCAGTTTATTAGCGGGAGGCGCCGGGGAGCTGTTTTTT. As protein: CASSLLAGGAGELFF.

J is TRBJ1-4 and V is TRBV27; TRBD1 matches 7 bases. CDR1 is MNHEY, CDR2 SMNVEV, per germline (reference sequence). Unmatched junction bases numbered 5, after V lost 2 bases and J lost 8 bases. CDR3 size: 14 residues. This CDR3 reads CASSLKGAREKLFF. As DNA, the CDR3 is TGTGCCAGCAGTTTAAAGGGGGCTAGGGAAAAACTGTTTTTT.

The rearrangement uses TRBV6-2 or TRBV6-3 and TRBJ2-7; D gene ambiguous. The CDR3 is 15 residues long. Between the trimmed V and J ends, which lost 5 bases and 1 base, there was a span of 15 bases. CDR1 and CDR2 from the germline V gene are MNHEY and SVGEGT. The CDR3 nucleotides read TGTGCCAGCAGTCCCCTTGGAATGAGGTCCTACGAGCAGTACTTC. Translating it yields CASSPLGMRSYEQYF.

The rearrangement joins TRBV19 to TRBJ2-2; D is possibly TRBD2 (5 bases). Trimming took 0 bases from V and 5 from J, leaving 7 bases between them. This CDR3 is 14 amino acids long. The germline V gene encodes CDR1 LNHDA and CDR2 SQIVND (reference sequence). CDR3 DNA: TGTGCCAGTAGTATAGATCGGGAAACCGGGGAGCTGTTTTTT. Amino acids: CASSIDRETGELFF.

The rearrangement links TRBV10-3 to TRBJ2-5, with D unresolved. The V gene's germline CDR1 is ENHRY and CDR2 SYGVKD. The CDR3 covers 14 residues. V was shortened by 4 bases and J by 4 bases, with 13 bases between the two germline ends. CDR3 residues: CAISVRIRGETQYF. The CDR3 DNA reads as TGTGCCATCAGTGTTCGGATCCGCGGAGAGACCCAGTACTTC.

The chain joins TRBV5-1 to TRBJ1-5, with 8 nucleotides matching TRBD1. Germline-derived CDR1 and CDR2 are SGHRS and YFSETQ. The CDR3 is 15 residues long. Trimming removed 4 bases from V and 1 base from J; junction bases left unmatched: 4. For the CDR3, the DNA is TGCGCCAGCAGCCTACAGGGGGAAAGCAATCAGCCCCAGCATTTT. It encodes CASSLQGESNQPQHF.

The chain is built from TRBV7-8 and TRBJ1-6, with TRBD1 matching 8 bases. CDR1 is SGHVS, CDR2 FQNEAQ, per germline. The CDR3 is made up of 15 amino acids. The trim removed 6 bases at V and 6 bases at J, leaving 7 bases unmatched. CDR3 DNA sequence: TGTGCCAGCAGGGGAAACAGGGGGGGTAATTCACCCCTCCACTTT. Translating gives CASRGNRGGNSPLHF.

The V gene is TRBV7-9, the J gene TRBJ2-5, with TRBD1 matching over 8 bases. The CDR3 sequence is 15 residues long. Per germline, CDR1 SEHNR and CDR2 FQNEAQ (reference sequence). J lost 5 bases, V lost 5 bases, and 10 bases had no gene match. The CDR3 DNA sequence: TGTGCCAGCAGCACGACAGGGGCCGCGGAGGAGACCCAGTACTTC. Translation gives CASSTTGAAEETQYF.

The V call is TRBV2, the J call TRBJ2-1, with D possibly matching TRBD2 (6 bases). Deletions cut 4 bases from V and 8 bases from J, with 12 bases between. The CDR3 sequence is 13 residues long. CDR1 SNHLY and CDR2 FYNNEI come from the germline V gene. The DNA for the CDR3 is TGTGCCAGCAGTGCAAGCTGGGGGGATGAGCAGTTCTTC. Its protein is CASSASWGDEQFF.

The chain couples TRBV2 to TRBJ2-1; TRBD2 is a possible D gene (5 bases). CDR1 and CDR2 from the germline V gene are SNHLY and FYNNEI. The CDR3 totals 14 residues. The ends were cut back, 7 bases at V and 8 bases at J, with 18 bases in the middle. CDR3 nucleotides: TGTGCCAGCACTACTAGGCGCGAAAACTATGAGCAGTTCTTC. Protein product: CASTTRRENYEQFF.

This sequence joins TRBV19 and TRBJ1-4, with TRBD1 as a possible D gene (6 bases). With 5 bases removed from V and 5 bases from J, the gap between germline ends came to 15 bases. Germline CDR1 reads LNHDA; CDR2 reads SQIVND (reference sequence). This CDR3 has 15 amino acids. The chain's CDR3 is CASSRGGQMNEKLFF. In DNA form, the CDR3 reads TGTGCCAGTAGTCGCGGGGGACAAATGAATGAAAAACTGTTTTTT.

The chain joins TRBV18 to TRBJ1-1; D remains ambiguous. V shed 6 bases and J shed 0 bases, with 8 bases lying between them. Germline V gene lookup returns CDR1 KGHSH and CDR2 LQKENI. The CDR3 has 13 amino acids. The CDR3 nucleotides read TGTGCCAGCTCCCGAACGGTGAACACTGAAGCTTTCTTT. Its translation: CASSRTVNTEAFF.

This chain connects TRBV6-5 to TRBJ1-2; tentatively, D is TRBD1 (6 bases). V shed 6 bases and J shed 5 bases, with 19 bases lying between them. Germline CDR1 reads MNHEY; CDR2 reads SVGAGI. This CDR3 is built from 15 residues. The CDR3 here is CASRPLTGRTYGYTF. Written as DNA, the CDR3 is TGTGCCAGCAGACCTCTGACAGGCAGGACTTATGGCTACACCTTC.

The chain links TRBV3-1 (or the pseudogene TRBV3-2) to TRBJ1-1; 10 nucleotides agree with TRBD1. The J segment lost 0 bases and the V segment lost 1 base, leaving 5 bases of the junction unmatched. Germline-derived CDR1 and CDR2 are LGHDT and YNNKEL (reference sequence). CDR3 length equals 17 residues. The CDR3 loop is CASSQVRDRGVNTEAFF. The CDR3 coding sequence is TGTGCCAGCAGCCAAGTCCGGGACAGGGGAGTGAACACTGAAGCTTTCTTT.

The chain recombines TRBV28 with TRBJ1-5, with D possibly matching TRBD1 (5 bases). There are 15 residues in the CDR3. From germline, CDR1 is MDHEN and CDR2 SYDVKM. Trimming pared 1 base from V and 4 bases from J, leaving 11 bases between. This chain's CDR3 is CASSLSGGGNQPQHF. The CDR3 coding sequence is TGTGCCAGCAGTTTATCCGGGGGTGGAAATCAGCCCCAGCATTTT.

The chain combines TRBV5-1 with TRBJ2-1; D possibly corresponds to TRBD1 (6 bases). This CDR3 is built from 16 residues. V was shortened by 4 bases and J by 0 bases, with 14 bases between the two germline ends. Germline V gene data show CDR1 as SGHRS and CDR2 as YFSETQ. CDR3 coding DNA: TGCGCCAGCAGCGCGCCGACACAGGGCTCCTACAATGAGCAGTTCTTC. Protein sequence: CASSAPTQGSYNEQFF.

This clone appeared once. The chain couples TRBV7-3 to TRBJ2-2; D may be TRBD1 (6 bases). Germline-derived CDR1 and CDR2 are SGHTA and FQGTGA. The CDR3 is 15 amino acids. V was shortened by 5 bases and J by 2 bases, with 12 bases between the two germline ends. CDR3 in DNA: TGTGCCAGCAGCCCTCGGACAGCAAACACCGGGGAGCTGTTTTTT. Amino acids: CASSPRTANTGELFF. Full variable domain (outside the CDR3, taken from reference TRBV7-3 and TRBJ2-2): GAGVSQTPSNKVTEKGKYVELRCDPISGHTALYWYRQSLGQGPEFLIYFQGTGAADDSGLPNDRFFAVRPEGSVSTLKIQRTERGDSAVYLCASSPRTANTGELFFGEGSRLTVL.

The chain links TRBV28 to TRBJ2-7; 7 bases agree with TRBD1. The CDR3 spans 18 residues. V lost 2 bases to trimming and J lost 2 bases; unmatched junction nucleotides: 15. Germline CDR1 MDHEN, CDR2 SYDVKM. Here the CDR3 DNA reads TGTGCCAGCAGTTTACCCATTATTCCGACAGGGCTAGCCTACGAGCAGTACTTC. It yields the protein CASSLPIIPTGLAYEQYF.

This clone was seen just once. The chain is built from TRBV5-1 and TRBJ1-2; 11 nucleotides line up with TRBD1. Germline V gives CDR1 SGHRS, CDR2 YFSETQ. The CDR3 runs 16 residues. With 4 bases clipped from V and 7 bases from J, the junction kept 12 bases outside the gene matches. Here the CDR3 DNA reads TGCGCCAGCAGCCCGGACAGGGGGCCTAGACTTTCTGGCTACACCTTC. Translation gives CASSPDRGPRLSGYTF.

CDR3 residues: CASSQFFRDRWSPQHF. CDR3 sequence (DNA): TGCGCCAGCAGCCAGTTCTTCCGGGACAGATGGTCGCCCCAGCATTTT. This chain connects TRBV4-1 to TRBJ1-5, with 7 bases lining up with TRBD1. The CDR3 length is 16 residues. Trimming took 3 bases from V and 9 from J; bases not matched to a gene: 14. Germline loops: CDR1 MGHRA, CDR2 YSYEKL.